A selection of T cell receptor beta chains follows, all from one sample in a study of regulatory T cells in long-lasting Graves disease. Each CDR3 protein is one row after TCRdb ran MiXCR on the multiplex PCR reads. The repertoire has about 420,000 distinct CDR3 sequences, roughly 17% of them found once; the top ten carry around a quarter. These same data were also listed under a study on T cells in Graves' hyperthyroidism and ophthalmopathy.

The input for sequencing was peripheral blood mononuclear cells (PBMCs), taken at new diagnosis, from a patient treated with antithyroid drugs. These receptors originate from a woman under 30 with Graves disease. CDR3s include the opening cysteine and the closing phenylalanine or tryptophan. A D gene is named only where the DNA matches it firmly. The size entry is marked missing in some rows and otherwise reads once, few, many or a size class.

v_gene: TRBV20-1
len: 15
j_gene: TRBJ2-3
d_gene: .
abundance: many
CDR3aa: CSAPPLALSTDTQYF
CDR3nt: TGCAGTGCTCCGCCCCTTGCGCTAAGCACAGATACGCAGTATTTT

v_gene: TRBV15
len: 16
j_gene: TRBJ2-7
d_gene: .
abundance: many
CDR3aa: CATSRELGSPTYEQYF
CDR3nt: TGTGCCACCAGCAGAGAGCTCGGCAGCCCTACCTACGAGCAGTACTTC

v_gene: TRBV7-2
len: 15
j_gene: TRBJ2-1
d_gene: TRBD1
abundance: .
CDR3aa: CASSQWDRVSWEQFF
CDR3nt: TGTGCCAGCAGCCAATGGGACAGGGTTTCATGGGAGCAGTTCTTC

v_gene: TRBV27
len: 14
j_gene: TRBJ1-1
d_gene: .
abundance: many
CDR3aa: CASSLSHGYTEAFF
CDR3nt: TGTGCCAGCAGTTTATCTCACGGCTACACTGAAGCTTTCTTT

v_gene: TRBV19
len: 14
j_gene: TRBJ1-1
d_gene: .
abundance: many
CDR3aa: CASTSFRLNTEAFF
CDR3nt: TGTGCCAGTACCAGTTTCCGACTGAACACTGAAGCTTTCTTT

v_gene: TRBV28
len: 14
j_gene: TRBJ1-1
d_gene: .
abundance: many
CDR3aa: CASKFRGLNTEAFF
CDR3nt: TGTGCCAGCAAGTTCCGGGGGCTGAACACTGAAGCTTTCTTT

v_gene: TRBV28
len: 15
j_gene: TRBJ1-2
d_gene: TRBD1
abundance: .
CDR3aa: CASSTLGQGAYGYTF
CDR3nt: TGTGCCAGCAGCACATTGGGACAGGGGGCTTATGGCTACACCTTC

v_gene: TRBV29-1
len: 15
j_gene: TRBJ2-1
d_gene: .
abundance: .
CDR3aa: CSVEGVRGDSYEQFF
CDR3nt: TGCAGCGTCGAGGGAGTCAGGGGAGACTCCTACGAGCAGTTCTTC

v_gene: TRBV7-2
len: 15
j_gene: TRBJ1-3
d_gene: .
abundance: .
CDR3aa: CASSSQGLPGNTIYF
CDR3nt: TGTGCCAGCAGCTCGCAGGGTCTGCCCGGAAACACCATATATTTT

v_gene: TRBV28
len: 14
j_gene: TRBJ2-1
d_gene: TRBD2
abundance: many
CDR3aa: CASSLSGVYNEQFF
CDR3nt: TGTGCCAGCAGTCTTAGCGGGGTATACAATGAGCAGTTCTTC

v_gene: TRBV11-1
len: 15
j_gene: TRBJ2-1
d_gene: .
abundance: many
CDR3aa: CASSFHSSSYNEQFF
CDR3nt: TGTGCCAGCAGCTTTCACAGCAGCTCCTACAATGAGCAGTTCTTC

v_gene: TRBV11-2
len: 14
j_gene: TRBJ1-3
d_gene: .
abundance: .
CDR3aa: CASTVQVSGNTIYF
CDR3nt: TGTGCCAGCACCGTACAAGTCTCTGGAAACACCATATATTTT

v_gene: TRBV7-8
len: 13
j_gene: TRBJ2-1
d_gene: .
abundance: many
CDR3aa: CASSLIPAPEQFF
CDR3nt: TGTGCCAGCAGCTTAATCCCGGCTCCGGAGCAGTTCTTC

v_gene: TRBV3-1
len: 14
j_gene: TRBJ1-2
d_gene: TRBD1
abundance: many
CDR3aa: CASSPDRDHYGYTF
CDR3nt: TGTGCCAGCAGCCCAGACAGGGATCACTATGGCTACACCTTC

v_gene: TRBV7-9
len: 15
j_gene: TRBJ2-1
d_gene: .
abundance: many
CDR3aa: CASSPQQGWYNEQFF
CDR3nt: TGTGCCAGCAGCCCGCAACAGGGTTGGTACAATGAGCAGTTCTTC

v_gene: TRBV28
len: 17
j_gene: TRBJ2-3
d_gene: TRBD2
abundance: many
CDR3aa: CASSSGLAGTFTDTQYF
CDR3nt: TGTGCCAGCAGTTCTGGACTAGCCGGAACATTCACAGATACGCAGTATTTT

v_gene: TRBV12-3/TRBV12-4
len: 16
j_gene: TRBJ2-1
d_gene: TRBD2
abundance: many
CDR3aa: CASSTRRTSVFNEQFF
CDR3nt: TGTGCCAGCAGTACCCGGCGGACTAGCGTCTTCAATGAGCAGTTCTTC

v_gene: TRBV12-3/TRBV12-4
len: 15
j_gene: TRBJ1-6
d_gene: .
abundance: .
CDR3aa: CASRTESSYNSPLHF
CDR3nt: TGTGCCAGCAGAACAGAAAGCTCCTATAATTCACCCCTCCACTTT

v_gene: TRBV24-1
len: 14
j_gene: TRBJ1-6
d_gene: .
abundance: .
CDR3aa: CATSELRTTKGAHF
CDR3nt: TGTGCCACCAGTGAGCTGAGGACAACAAAAGGGGCTCACTTT

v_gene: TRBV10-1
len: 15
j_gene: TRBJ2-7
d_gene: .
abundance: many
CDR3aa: CASSESPGVGYEQYF
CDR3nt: TGCGCCAGCAGTGAGTCGCCGGGAGTCGGGTACGAGCAGTACTTC

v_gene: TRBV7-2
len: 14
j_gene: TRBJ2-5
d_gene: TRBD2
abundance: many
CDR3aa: CASSYSGRKETQYF
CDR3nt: TGTGCCAGCAGTTATAGCGGGAGGAAAGAGACCCAGTACTTC

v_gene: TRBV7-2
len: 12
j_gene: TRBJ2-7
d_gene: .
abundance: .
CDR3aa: CASSFIGNEQYF
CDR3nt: TGTGCCAGCAGCTTTATCGGGAACGAGCAGTACTTC

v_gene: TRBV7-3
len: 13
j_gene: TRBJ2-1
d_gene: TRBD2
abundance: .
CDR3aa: CASGLAINNEQFF
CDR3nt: TGTGCCAGCGGACTAGCGATCAACAATGAGCAGTTCTTC

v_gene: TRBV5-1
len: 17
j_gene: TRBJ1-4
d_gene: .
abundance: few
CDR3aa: CASSSPLGGETNEKLFF
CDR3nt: TGCGCCAGCAGCTCCCCCCTTGGGGGAGAAACTAATGAAAAACTGTTTTTT

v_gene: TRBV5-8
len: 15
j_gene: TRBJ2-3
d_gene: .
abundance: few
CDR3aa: CASSPPGGGTDTQYF
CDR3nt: TGTGCCAGCAGCCCCCCAGGGGGGGGCACAGATACGCAGTATTTT

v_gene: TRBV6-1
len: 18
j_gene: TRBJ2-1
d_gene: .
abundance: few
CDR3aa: CASTRTRGASPSYNEQFF
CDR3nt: TGTGCCAGCACCCGAACGAGGGGGGCGTCTCCCTCCTACAATGAGCAGTTCTTC

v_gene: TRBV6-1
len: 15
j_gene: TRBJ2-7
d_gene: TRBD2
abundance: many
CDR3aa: CASSQLAGDSPEQYF
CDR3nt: TGTGCCAGCAGCCAACTAGCGGGAGACTCTCCCGAGCAGTACTTC

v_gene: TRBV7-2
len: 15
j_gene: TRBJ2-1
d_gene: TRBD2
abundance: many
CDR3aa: CASSLYLAENNEQFF
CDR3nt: TGTGCCAGCAGCTTATATCTAGCGGAGAACAATGAGCAGTTCTTC

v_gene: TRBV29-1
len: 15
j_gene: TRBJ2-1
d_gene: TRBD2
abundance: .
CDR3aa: CSVEEGTSGINEQFF
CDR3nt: TGCAGCGTTGAAGAGGGGACTAGCGGGATAAATGAGCAGTTCTTC

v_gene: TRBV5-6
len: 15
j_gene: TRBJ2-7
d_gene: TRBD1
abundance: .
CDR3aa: CASSLWGTGGVEQYF
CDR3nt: TGTGCCAGCAGCTTGTGGGGGACAGGGGGCGTCGAGCAGTACTTC

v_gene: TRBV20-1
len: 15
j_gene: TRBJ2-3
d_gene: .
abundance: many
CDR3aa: CSASLGARSTDTQYF
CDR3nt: TGCAGTGCTAGTCTCGGGGCCAGATCCACAGATACGCAGTATTTT

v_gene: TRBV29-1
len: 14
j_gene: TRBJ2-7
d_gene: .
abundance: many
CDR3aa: CSVGVWSGAGEQYF
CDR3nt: TGCAGCGTTGGGGTTTGGTCGGGGGCGGGCGAGCAGTACTTC

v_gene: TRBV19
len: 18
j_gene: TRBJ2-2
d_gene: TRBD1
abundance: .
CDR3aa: CASSISPGQGSYTGELFF
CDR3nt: TGTGCCAGTAGTATAAGCCCGGGACAGGGGTCATACACCGGGGAGCTGTTTTTT

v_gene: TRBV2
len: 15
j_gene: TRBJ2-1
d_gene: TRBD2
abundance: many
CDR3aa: CASRIAGGSYNEQFF
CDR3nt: TGTGCCAGCAGAATAGCGGGAGGTTCCTACAATGAGCAGTTCTTC

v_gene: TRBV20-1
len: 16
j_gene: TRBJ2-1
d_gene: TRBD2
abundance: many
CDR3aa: CSAVTSGRARYNEQFF
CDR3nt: TGCAGTGCTGTGACTAGCGGGAGGGCACGGTACAATGAGCAGTTCTTC

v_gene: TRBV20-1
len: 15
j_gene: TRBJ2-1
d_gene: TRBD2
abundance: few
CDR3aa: CSATGTSGTYNEQFF
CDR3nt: TGCAGTGCTACGGGGACTAGCGGAACTTACAATGAGCAGTTCTTC

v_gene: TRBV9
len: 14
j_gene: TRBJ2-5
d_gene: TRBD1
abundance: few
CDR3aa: CASSVADRDGTQYF
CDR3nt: TGTGCCAGCAGCGTAGCGGACAGGGATGGGACCCAGTACTTC

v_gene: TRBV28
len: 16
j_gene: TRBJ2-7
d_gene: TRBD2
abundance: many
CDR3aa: CASSSVLAGDLYEQYF
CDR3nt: TGTGCCAGCAGTTCCGTACTAGCGGGAGACCTCTACGAGCAGTACTTC

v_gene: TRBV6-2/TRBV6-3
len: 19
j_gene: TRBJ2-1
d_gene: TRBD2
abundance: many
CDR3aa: CASRDPGLASLRSYNEQFF
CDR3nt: TGTGCCAGCAGAGATCCGGGACTAGCTTCCCTTCGCTCCTACAATGAGCAGTTCTTC

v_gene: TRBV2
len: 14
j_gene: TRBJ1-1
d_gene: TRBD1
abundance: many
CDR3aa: CASKGDSQNTEAFF
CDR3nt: TGTGCCAGCAAAGGGGACAGTCAGAACACTGAAGCTTTCTTT